This TCR beta chain emerged from a study of cytomegalovirus exposure and HLA in healthy donors. Regarding this clone: Antigen: not known.

The ends lost 2 bases at V and 4 bases at J; junction bases unmatched: 6. Looked up from germline, CDR1 is SGHNT and CDR2 is YYREEE (reference sequence). This CDR3 region has 15 residues. It was with 60 Vbeta and 13 Jbeta primers that the PCR ran. The table came from immunoSEQ multiplex PCR; TCRdb's copy has only in-frame clones and leaves some out. The sample has over 95,000 clones; around 77% are singletons. Regarding the study as a whole: Later analysis showed TCR association rates varying by HLA locus, highest for DRB1 and lowest for HLA-C. Based on reports, TCR beta sequences accurately predicted HLA-A and HLA-B alleles for most subjects. In vitro testing confirmed a few CMV-associated chains as specific for CMV antigens.

The sequencing input was PBMCs. The rearrangement links TRBV5-4 to TRBJ1-2; 9 nucleotides line up with TRBD1. The clonotype comes from a man between 35 and 55 years old in good health and CMV-seronegative. The CDR3 DNA sequence: TGTGCCAGCAGCTTACAGGGGGCGCGATTCTATGGCTACACCTTC. It codes for CASSLQGARFYGYTF.